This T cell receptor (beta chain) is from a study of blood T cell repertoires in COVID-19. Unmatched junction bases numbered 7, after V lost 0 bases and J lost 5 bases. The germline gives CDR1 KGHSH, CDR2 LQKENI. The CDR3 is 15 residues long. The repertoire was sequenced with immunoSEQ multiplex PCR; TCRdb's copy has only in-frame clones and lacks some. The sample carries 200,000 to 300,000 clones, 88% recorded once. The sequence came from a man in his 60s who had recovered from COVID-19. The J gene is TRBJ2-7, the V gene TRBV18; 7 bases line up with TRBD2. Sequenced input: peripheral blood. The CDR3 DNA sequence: TGTGCCAGCTCACCACCGGGGGGGGGTCACGACGAGCAGTACTTC. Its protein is CASSPPGGGHDEQYF.